This T cell receptor beta chain was captured by sequencing in a study of T cells in Graves' hyperthyroidism and ophthalmopathy. Across the study: Specimen type is peripheral blood, collected at initial diagnosis prior to any treatment.

Germline lookup yields CDR1 DFQATT and CDR2 SNEGSKA (reference sequence). With 6 bases clipped from V and 0 bases from J, the junction kept 5 bases outside the gene matches. This CDR3 is 14 amino acids long. TCR beta CDR3 regions were amplified from RNA. Primed by the HTBI set, a first-round RT-PCR was run on the TCR CDR3. MiXCR was run by TCRdb on the multiplex PCR reads, yielding one entry per CDR3 protein. The profile shows 500,000 to 700,000 distinct CDR3 sequences, approximately 15% of them singletons. This clonotype was sampled from a woman younger than 30 with Graves' hyperthyroidism. This chain links TRBV20-1 with TRBJ1-1, with 9 nucleotides matching TRBD1. Sequenced input: blood. The CDR3 is CSAMTGGLNTEAFF. CDR3 nucleotides: TGCAGTGCAATGACAGGGGGGCTGAACACTGAAGCTTTCTTT.